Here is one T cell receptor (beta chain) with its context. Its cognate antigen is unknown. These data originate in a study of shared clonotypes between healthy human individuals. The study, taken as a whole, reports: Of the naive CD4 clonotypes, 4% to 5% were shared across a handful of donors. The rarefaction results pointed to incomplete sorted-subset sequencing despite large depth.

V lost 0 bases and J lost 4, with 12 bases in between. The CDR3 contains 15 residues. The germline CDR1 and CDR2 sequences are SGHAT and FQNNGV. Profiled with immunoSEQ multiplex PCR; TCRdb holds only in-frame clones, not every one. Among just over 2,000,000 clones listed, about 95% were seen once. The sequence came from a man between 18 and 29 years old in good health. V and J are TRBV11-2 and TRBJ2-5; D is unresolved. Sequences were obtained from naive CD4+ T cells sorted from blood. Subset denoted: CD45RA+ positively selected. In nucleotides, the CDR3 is TGTGCCAGCAGCTTAGATCTACGGCTAGGAGAGACCCAGTACTTC. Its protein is CASSLDLRLGETQYF.